Following are 12 T cell receptor beta chains from one sample sequenced in a study of OX40 agonist ivuxolimab in advanced cancers. Method: immunoSEQ multiplex PCR; TCRdb's copy keeps in-frame clones and lacks some. This table has around 76,000 clones, roughly nine tenths appearing once. The starting material was CD4+ or CD8+ T cells sorted from blood, obtained in a trial of the OX40 agonist ivuxolimab. The receptor source for this set is an adult with an advanced solid tumor such as melanoma, head and neck, liver or kidney cancer.

The J gene is TRBJ2-1, the V gene TRBV2; TRBD2 matches 8 bases. J gave up 6 bases and V 5 bases, and 9 bases lay outside the gene matches. Germline CDR1 and CDR2: SNHLY and FYNNEI. This CDR3 comprises 15 residues. DNA for the CDR3: TGTGCCAGCAGTCTTGGTGGGACTAGGGCCAATGAGCAGTTCTTC. Protein: CASSLGGTRANEQFF.

This rearrangement joins TRBV7-8 to TRBJ2-2; 7 bases fit TRBD1. With 4 bases clipped from V and 4 bases from J, the junction kept 9 bases outside the gene matches. This CDR3 contains 16 residues. CDR1 SGHVS and CDR2 FQNEAQ come from the germline V gene. The CDR3, as DNA: TGTGCCAGCAGCTACTCGACAGGGTCGGGCACCGGGGAGCTGTTTTTT. Its translation: CASSYSTGSGTGELFF.

V and J are TRBV5-1 and TRBJ1-1; D ambiguous. The CDR3 is 15 amino acids. Germline CDR1 reads SGHRS; CDR2 reads YFSETQ. Trimming took 4 bases from V and 5 from J, leaving 18 bases between them. The CDR3 sequence is CASSDGGRPGTEAFF. The CDR3 region has the DNA TGCGCCAGCAGCGATGGAGGGAGGCCGGGGACTGAAGCTTTCTTT.

The chain carries TRBV21-1 and TRBJ1-1. TRBV21-1 has pseudogene status. The CDR3 is made up of 13 amino acids. The CDR3 region has the DNA TGTGCCAGCAGCAAAGGCCTGAACACTGAAGCTTTCTTT. It is translated as CASSKGLNTEAFF.

V gene TRBV28 combines with J gene TRBJ2-7, with D hard to call. Germline CDR1 reads MDHEN; CDR2 reads SYDVKM. Between the trimmed V and J ends, which lost 6 bases and 5 bases, there was a span of 17 bases. This CDR3 is 14 amino acids long. The chain's CDR3 is CASSEIGSENEQYF. In nucleotides, the CDR3 is TGTGCCAGCAGCGAGATAGGCAGCGAAAACGAGCAGTACTTC.

The chain has TRBV6-6 and TRBJ2-7; 9 positions match TRBD2. The CDR3 contains 14 residues. Germline trimming cut 5 bases from V and 3 bases from J; bases unmatched to any gene: 5. Germline-derived CDR1 and CDR2 are MNHNY and SVGAGI (reference sequence). The CDR3, as DNA: TGTGCCAGCAGTCTGGGACTAGCCGACTACGAGCAGTACTTC. Encoded protein: CASSLGLADYEQYF.

The CDR3 nucleotides read TGTGCCAGCACCTCGTTTACTGGACTAGCGGGAGTCTTTAGGGAGCTGTTTTTT. Translating gives CASTSFTGLAGVFRELFF. The V call is TRBV7-8, the J call TRBJ2-2; 13 bases map to TRBD2. CDR1 is SGHVS and CDR2 is FQNEAQ in the germline V gene. The CDR3 spans 18 residues. V shed 7 bases and J 9 bases; nucleotides not matched to a gene: 17.

V gene TRBV7-8 combines with J gene TRBJ2-3, with D possibly being TRBD1 (6 bases). Germline V CDR1 and CDR2: SGHVS, FQNEAQ. The CDR3 is 14 amino acids. V was cut by 2 bases and J by 6 bases, with 12 bases left in between. Here the CDR3 reads CASSLRQASDTQYF. The CDR3 DNA is TGTGCCAGCAGCTTAAGACAGGCCTCGGATACGCAGTATTTT.

The rearrangement uses TRBV6-4 and TRBJ2-7; 12 bases are a match to TRBD2. The germline gives CDR1 MRHNA, CDR2 SNTAGT. The CDR3 sequence is 17 residues long. The V gene end was trimmed by 5 bases and the J gene end by 0 bases; junction bases not matched to a gene: 8. This chain's CDR3 is CASSTRTSGKSSYEQYF. CDR3 in DNA: TGTGCCAGCAGTACCAGGACTAGCGGGAAGAGCTCCTACGAGCAGTACTTC.

The chain joins TRBV21-1 to TRBJ1-2. TRBV21-1 is a pseudogene locus. This CDR3 comprises 15 residues. The CDR3 is CASSKAPGNFYGYTF. In nucleotides, the CDR3 is TGTGCCAGCAGCAAAGCGCCGGGGAACTTCTATGGCTACACCTTC.

The V and J genes are TRBV2 and TRBJ2-3; either TRBD1 or TRBD2 may supply D (5 bases each). In germline, CDR1 is SNHLY, CDR2 FYNNEI. V was pared by 8 bases and J by 0 bases, with 15 bases between. The CDR3 has 15 residues. CDR3 residues: CASRPGTSSTDTQYF. Here the CDR3 DNA reads TGTGCCAGCCGTCCAGGGACCTCTAGCACAGATACGCAGTATTTT.

J is TRBJ1-2 and V is TRBV30; D is unresolved. The CDR3 has 15 residues. Germline loops: CDR1 GTSNPN, CDR2 SVGIG (reference sequence). V lost 2 bases to trimming and J lost 4 bases, with 17 bases between them. The CDR3 nucleotides read TGTGCCTGGAGTCTTAATGGGCAGTTGATCTATGGCTACACCTTC. Protein product: CAWSLNGQLIYGYTF.